These 25 T cell receptor beta chains were all obtained from the same sample, sequenced in a study of cytomegalovirus exposure and HLA in healthy donors. PCR involved 60 Vbeta and 13 Jbeta primers. The protocol was immunoSEQ multiplex PCR, while the TCRdb copy is restricted to in-frame clones and leaves out a portion. The sample has under 200,000 clones, roughly 80% seen once. The sample consisted of PBMCs. The receptors derive from a human donor in good health.

This clone was observed at least ten times. This chain links TRBV19 with TRBJ2-1; weak D call: TRBD1 (6 bases). The CDR3 is made up of 15 amino acids. With 7 bases removed from V and 0 bases from J, the gap between germline ends came to 13 bases. CDR1 and CDR2 (germline): LNHDA, SQIVND (reference sequence). For the CDR3, the DNA is TGTGCCAGTACCCCGGACAGTTACTCCTACAATGAGCAGTTCTTC. Translation gives CASTPDSYSYNEQFF.

A remark on this clone: Other DNA variants within this sample encode the same CDR3. This rearrangement joins TRBV9 to TRBJ1-2; 10 bases line up with TRBD1. V trimming: 0 bases; J trimming: 2 bases; junction bases outside the gene matches: 1. Germline loops: CDR1 SGDLS, CDR2 YYNGEE. The CDR3 covers 15 residues. The CDR3 DNA reads as TGTGCCAGCAGCGTAGGACAGGGGGCAAACTATGGCTACACCTTC. Protein: CASSVGQGANYGYTF. The variable domain in full, completed from reference TRBV9 and TRBJ1-2, reads DSGVTQTPKHLITATGQRVTLRCSPRSGDLSVYWYQQSLDQGLQFLIQYYNGEERAKGNILERFSAQQFPDLHSELNLSSLELGDSALYFCASSVGQGANYGYTFGSGTRLTVV.

The chain combines TRBV7-2 with TRBJ2-3; no clear D gene. V was shortened by 1 base and J by 2 bases, with 7 bases between the two germline ends. Germline V gene sequence: CDR1 SGHTA, CDR2 FQGNSA. This CDR3 is 14 amino acids long. The CDR3 bases are TGTGCCAGCAGCTTAGGGCAGAACACAGATACGCAGTATTTT. It encodes CASSLGQNTDTQYF.

The J gene is TRBJ1-5, the V gene TRBV4-3, with 8 bases aligning to TRBD1. The CDR3 loop spans 16 amino acids. V was pared by 1 base and J by 5 bases, with 7 bases of the junction left unmatched. Germline V gives CDR1 LGHNA, CDR2 YSLEER. This chain's CDR3 is CASSQALNRGDQPQHF. The CDR3 DNA sequence: TGCGCCAGCAGCCAAGCCCTGAACAGGGGGGATCAGCCCCAGCATTTT.

This clone was detected a few times. DNA of the CDR3: TGTGCCAGCAGCTTGACTAGCGGGGGGGATCAAGAGACCCAGTACTTC. This translates into CASSLTSGGDQETQYF. The rearrangement uses TRBV11-2 and TRBJ2-5; 14 bases are a match to TRBD2. This CDR3 comprises 16 residues. Germline-derived CDR1 and CDR2 are SGHAT and FQNNGV. V lost 3 bases and J lost 2; bases outside the gene matches: 2.

The chain has TRBV7-9 and TRBJ2-7; D not resolved. Per germline, CDR1 SEHNR and CDR2 FQNEAQ (reference sequence). The CDR3 covers 13 residues. V was shortened by 5 bases and J by 5 bases, with 13 bases between the two germline ends. CDR3 sequence: CASSPPGLDEQYF. CDR3 in DNA: TGTGCCAGCAGCCCCCCGGGTTTGGACGAGCAGTACTTC.

V gene TRBV2 combines with J gene TRBJ2-4, with D perhaps TRBD2 (6 bases). Germline CDR1 is SNHLY and CDR2 is FYNNEI. V shed 6 bases and J shed 1 base, with 13 bases lying between them. The CDR3 covers 15 residues. The DNA of the CDR3 is TGTGCCAGCAGCGGCCGTGCGGGGGCCAAAAACATTCAGTACTTC. Translating gives CASSGRAGAKNIQYF.

The rearrangement links TRBV27 to TRBJ2-1, with D maybe TRBD1 (5 bases). This CDR3 has 14 amino acids. V was pared by 4 bases and J by 5 bases, with 12 bases between. Germline V gene lookup returns CDR1 MNHEY and CDR2 SMNVEV (reference sequence). CDR3 sequence reads: CASSYNRKNNEQFF. The CDR3, as DNA: TGTGCCAGCAGTTACAACAGGAAAAACAATGAGCAGTTCTTC.

The genes are TRBV9 and TRBJ2-7, with unresolved D. Germline CDR1 and CDR2: SGDLS and YYNGEE. V gave up 0 bases and J gave up 2 bases, with 9 bases separating them. There are 14 residues in the CDR3. The CDR3 nucleotides read TGTGCCAGCAGCGTAGAGGCGGCGACCTACGAGCAGTACTTC. Protein sequence: CASSVEAATYEQYF.

The V and J genes are TRBV5-1 and TRBJ2-1, with a tentative D call TRBD2 (6 bases). Germline lookup yields CDR1 SGHRS and CDR2 YFSETQ. The ends were cut back, 4 bases at V and 7 bases at J, with 15 bases in the middle. This CDR3 region has 14 residues. CDR3 amino acids: CASSVGTQTNEQFF. DNA of the CDR3: TGCGCCAGCAGCGTCGGGACTCAAACGAATGAGCAGTTCTTC.

This chain links TRBV5-1 with TRBJ1-1; 9 nucleotides line up with TRBD1. The junction had 7 bases not matched to a gene; V was cut back by 4 bases and J by 3 bases. This CDR3 region has 15 residues. Germline values: CDR1 SGHRS, CDR2 YFSETQ. CDR3 sequence: CASSRLTGGDTEAFF. The CDR3 region has the DNA TGCGCCAGCAGCCGTCTGACAGGGGGGGACACTGAAGCTTTCTTT.

V is TRBV7-2 and J is TRBJ1-2, with no clear D. V was clipped by 3 bases and J by 4 bases, with 6 bases between them. The CDR3 has 12 amino acids. In germline, CDR1 is SGHTA, CDR2 FQGNSA. The CDR3 nucleotides read TGTGCCAGCAGCTTGAACAGCTATGGCTACACCTTC. Translated, it gives CASSLNSYGYTF.

The rearrangement uses TRBV15 and TRBJ1-1, with D tentatively TRBD1 (5 bases). Germline V lookup: CDR1 LNHNV, CDR2 YYDKDF (reference sequence). The germline V and J ends were trimmed by 8 bases and 3 bases, with 16 bases remaining between them. The CDR3 sequence is 14 residues long. CDR3: CATRVAGKDTEAFF. DNA for the CDR3: TGTGCCACCCGGGTGGCAGGGAAGGACACTGAAGCTTTCTTT. The whole variable domain, remainder taken from reference TRBV15 and TRBJ1-1, is DAMVIQNPRYQVTQFGKPVTLSCSQTLNHNVMYWYQQKSSQAPKLLFHYYDKDFNNEADTPDNFQSRRPNTSFCFLDIRSPGLGDTAMYLCATRVAGKDTEAFFGQGTRLTVV.

The rearrangement links TRBV19 to TRBJ1-1; TRBD1 agrees at 7 bases. With V trimmed by 3 bases and J by 0 bases, 7 bases remained unmatched. This CDR3 is 16 amino acids long. Germline V lookup: CDR1 LNHDA, CDR2 SQIVND (reference sequence). The DNA of the CDR3 is TGTGCCAGTAGTATTTCAGGGGGAACCGTGAACACTGAAGCTTTCTTT. Protein product: CASSISGGTVNTEAFF.

This chain uses TRBV10-3 with TRBJ2-7; 7 positions match TRBD1. CDR3 length: 13 amino acids. Losses at the gene ends were 3 bases for V and 3 bases for J; bases not matched to a gene: 2. The V gene's germline CDR1 is ENHRY and CDR2 SYGVKD. DNA for the CDR3: TGTGCCATCAGTGACACAGGGGACTACGAGCAGTACTTC. Translating it yields CAISDTGDYEQYF.

The chain couples TRBV7-2 to TRBJ1-6; possible D gene TRBD1, 6 bases. V lost 7 bases to trimming and J lost 7 bases, with 17 bases between them. Germline values: CDR1 SGHTA, CDR2 FQGNSA. The CDR3 is made up of 15 amino acids. CDR3: CASNLGAGVNSPLHF. In DNA, the CDR3 is TGTGCCAGCAATCTCGGGGCAGGGGTCAATTCACCCCTCCACTTT.

J is TRBJ2-7 and V is TRBV7-6; 10 bases are a match to TRBD2. From germline, CDR1 is SGHVS and CDR2 FNYEAQ. Trimming at V came to 0 bases and at J to 3 bases, leaving 11 bases not matched to a gene. The CDR3 is 18 residues long. The CDR3 sequence is CASSLAQGLAGADYEQYF. Here the CDR3 DNA reads TGTGCCAGCAGCTTAGCTCAGGGCCTAGCGGGGGCCGACTACGAGCAGTACTTC.

This chain uses TRBV7-8 with TRBJ1-5, with a weak D call TRBD1 (5 bases). Between the trimmed V and J ends, which lost 2 bases and 5 bases, there was a span of 13 bases. Germline CDR1 is SGHVS and CDR2 is FQNEAQ. There are 15 residues in the CDR3. The CDR3 reads CASSLFPPGDQPQHF. DNA for the CDR3: TGTGCCAGCAGCTTATTTCCTCCGGGGGATCAGCCCCAGCATTTT.

This sequence joins TRBV6-5 and TRBJ2-2, with TRBD1 identical over 8 bases. This CDR3 region has 16 residues. Unmatched junction bases numbered 4, after V lost 4 bases and J lost 0 bases. CDR1 is MNHEY and CDR2 is SVGAGI in the germline V gene. This CDR3 is CASSSAQGANTGELFF. In nucleotides, the CDR3 is TGTGCCAGCAGTTCAGCACAGGGGGCGAACACCGGGGAGCTGTTTTTT.

This clone was observed a few times. The gene calls are TRBV19 and TRBJ1-2, with 7 positions matching TRBD1. Germline CDR1 LNHDA, CDR2 SQIVND (reference sequence). The CDR3 runs 16 residues. V was pared by 5 bases and J by 0 bases, with 9 bases of the junction left unmatched. The CDR3 protein is CASSPTQGQANYGYTF. CDR3 nucleotides: TGTGCCAGTAGTCCAACCCAAGGACAGGCTAACTATGGCTACACCTTC.

CDR3 region: CASTRTGTTEAFF. CDR3 DNA sequence: TGTGCCAGTACCCGGACAGGGACAACTGAAGCTTTCTTT. The genes are TRBV19 and TRBJ1-1; TRBD1 aligns across 8 bases. The CDR3 loop spans 13 amino acids. With V trimmed by 7 bases and J by 5 bases, 6 bases remained unmatched. The V gene's germline CDR1 is LNHDA and CDR2 SQIVND (reference sequence).

The CDR3 DNA follows: TGTGCCAGCAGTGAACTTAGCGGGGGGGGCTTGGGCACCGGGGAGCTGTTTTTT. It encodes CASSELSGGGLGTGELFF. This chain uses TRBV2 with TRBJ2-2, with 11 positions matching TRBD2. The trim removed 2 bases at V and 4 bases at J, leaving 9 bases unmatched. The germline V gene has CDR1 SNHLY and CDR2 FYNNEI. This CDR3 spans 18 amino acids.

The chain links TRBV6-1 to TRBJ2-3; D is perhaps TRBD1 (6 bases). The germline CDR1 and CDR2 sequences are MNHNS and SASEGT. V was clipped by 0 bases and J by 2 bases, with 9 bases between them. The CDR3 has 15 amino acids. For the CDR3, the DNA is TGTGCCAGCAGTGAAGCTGACAGGTCCACAGATACGCAGTATTTT. Amino acid sequence: CASSEADRSTDTQYF.

This clone was recorded only once. The J gene is TRBJ2-7, the V gene TRBV7-8; 9 nucleotides match TRBD1. V gave up 5 bases and J gave up 2 bases; unmatched junction bases: 4. CDR1 is SGHVS and CDR2 is FQNEAQ in the germline V gene. CDR3 size: 14 residues. Here the CDR3 DNA reads TGTGCCAGCAGCAACTACAGGGGGCCCTACGAGCAGTACTTC. Its protein product is CASSNYRGPYEQYF. Supplemented by reference TRBV7-8 and TRBJ2-7, the full variable domain reads GAGVSQSPRYKVAKRGQDVALRCDPISGHVSLFWYQQALGQGPEFLTYFQNEAQLDKSGLPSDRFFAERPEGSVSTLKIQRTQQEDSAVYLCASSNYRGPYEQYFGPGTRLTVT.

V gene TRBV7-6 combines with J gene TRBJ1-1; weak D call: TRBD1 (6 bases). This CDR3 contains 15 residues. Between the trimmed V and J ends, which lost 8 bases and 1 base, there was a span of 17 bases. The germline gives CDR1 SGHVS, CDR2 FNYEAQ. The CDR3 coding sequence is TGTGCCAGCTCCCACCTGGACAGCGGGAACACTGAAGCTTTCTTT. Protein sequence: CASSHLDSGNTEAFF.